One sample yielded the 24 T cell receptor beta chains listed below, sequenced in a study of identical twins. From the 5' RACE reads, TCRdb called clonotypes with MiXCR, one entry per CDR3 protein. Of some 690,000 distinct CDR3 sequences in the sample, around 20% were seen once. In addition, the sample was reused for a study of T cells expressing NK-cell markers.

Sequences were obtained from PBMCs. Receptors originate from a woman younger than 30 in good health.

Here the CDR3 reads CSAPTQGANTEAFF. The CDR3 bases are TGCAGTGCCCCAACTCAGGGGGCTAACACTGAAGCTTTCTTT. The chain has TRBV20-1 and TRBJ1-1, with 8 bases aligning to TRBD1. Per germline, CDR1 DFQATT and CDR2 SNEGSKA (reference sequence). J was trimmed by 2 bases and V by 6 bases; bases with no gene match: 8. The CDR3 loop spans 14 amino acids.

This clonotype was detected a few times. The J gene is TRBJ1-1, the V gene TRBV7-9; D is possibly TRBD1 (5 bases). V lost 5 bases and J 7 bases, leaving 14 bases between the germline ends. The CDR3 has 13 residues. Germline CDR1 reads SEHNR; CDR2 reads FQNEAQ (reference sequence). The CDR3 loop is CASSGTNDGEAFF. As DNA, the CDR3 is TGTGCCAGCAGCGGGACTAACGACGGTGAAGCTTTCTTT.

This clonotype has only a few counts. The chain couples TRBV5-6 to TRBJ2-1, with D possibly matching TRBD1 (6 bases). Trimming shortened V by 5 bases and J by 6 bases, and 12 bases separated the two germline ends. Germline assignment: CDR1 SGHDT and CDR2 YYEEEE. The CDR3 spans 13 residues. CDR3 DNA sequence: TGTGCCAGCAGTACAGGGAATCTCAATGAGCAGTTCTTC. Encoded protein: CASSTGNLNEQFF.

CDR3 coding DNA: TGTGCCAGCAGGCCGGGACTAGGGTACAATGAGCAGTTCTTC. Translating it yields CASRPGLGYNEQFF. V gene TRBV6-2 or TRBV6-3 combines with J gene TRBJ2-1; 8 positions agree with TRBD2. Per germline, CDR1 MNHEY and CDR2 SVGEGT. Germline trimming cut 6 bases from V and 4 bases from J; bases unmatched to any gene: 5. This CDR3 comprises 14 residues.

The sample holds a few counts of this clonotype. The chain links TRBV20-1 to TRBJ2-3; TRBD2 matches at 7 bases. This CDR3 has 16 residues. Germline CDR1 DFQATT, CDR2 SNEGSKA (reference sequence). With V trimmed by 1 base and J by 2 bases, 9 bases remained unmatched. CDR3 sequence (DNA): TGCAGTGCTAGAGTGAGGGGAGGGTTGATCACAGATACGCAGTATTTT. Translating gives CSARVRGGLITDTQYF.

Many counts were recorded for this clonotype. DNA for the CDR3: TGCGCCAGCAGCGCCCGTGGGAACTCTAACTATGGCTACACCTTC. It encodes CASSARGNSNYGYTF. This rearrangement joins TRBV5-1 to TRBJ1-2; D unresolved. Germline V gene lookup returns CDR1 SGHRS and CDR2 YFSETQ. This CDR3 region has 15 residues. V shed 4 bases and J shed 0 bases, with 13 bases lying between them.

This clonotype was counted between two and nine times. The chain joins TRBV6-1 to TRBJ1-1; no firm D call. This CDR3 is built from 14 residues. CDR1 MNHNS and CDR2 SASEGT come from the germline V gene. The germline V and J ends were trimmed by 5 bases and 4 bases, with 14 bases remaining between them. In DNA form, the CDR3 reads TGTGCCAGCAGTAACAGCGACGATGCCACTGAAGCTTTCTTT. Its translation is CASSNSDDATEAFF.

The chain carries TRBV6-2 or TRBV6-3 and TRBJ1-5; D remains ambiguous. CDR3 length equals 15 residues. V was trimmed by 0 bases and J by 6 bases, leaving 12 bases between them. The V gene's germline CDR1 is MNHEY and CDR2 SVGEGT. The DNA of the CDR3 is TGTGCCAGCAGTTACTCGTTGGGTGTCGGTCAGCCCCAGCATTTT. Its protein is CASSYSLGVGQPQHF.

As for this clonotype: Since a much larger clone is just one base distant, this may be a read error. This rearrangement joins TRBV6-1 to TRBJ2-3; 8 nucleotides line up with TRBD1. The V gene's germline CDR1 is MNHNS and CDR2 SASEGT. The CDR3 runs to 14 residues. CDR3 amino acids: CSSSAGTGTDTQYF. DNA for the CDR3: TGTTCCAGCAGCGCCGGGACAGGAACCGATACGCAGTATTTT.

This clonotype was detected many times. The genes are TRBV12-3 or TRBV12-4 and TRBJ2-7; the D call may be TRBD1 or TRBD2 (5 bases each). The germline V and J ends were trimmed by 3 bases and 6 bases, with 12 bases remaining between them. The CDR3 consists of 13 residues. DNA of the CDR3: TGTGCCAGCAGTTTCGGGACCTTTAGCGAGCAGTACTTC. Its translation is CASSFGTFSEQYF.

The chain combines TRBV7-9 with TRBJ1-1; tentative D call: TRBD1 (5 bases). Germline V CDR1 and CDR2: SEHNR, FQNEAQ (reference sequence). This CDR3 is 14 amino acids long. V was clipped by 6 bases and J by 4 bases, with 15 bases between them. The CDR3 sequence is CASRTLGGITEAFF. The CDR3 DNA follows: TGTGCCAGCAGGACCCTCGGGGGTATCACTGAAGCTTTCTTT.

This clonotype has only a few counts. This chain uses TRBV12-3 or TRBV12-4 with TRBJ1-1; D remains ambiguous. V dropped 1 base and J dropped 11 bases, with 11 bases sitting between them. The CDR3 sequence is 12 residues long. CDR3 sequence: CASSLGPGGAFF. Here the CDR3 DNA reads TGTGCCAGCAGTTTAGGTCCGGGAGGCGCTTTCTTT.

This clonotype was seen ten or more times. This chain joins TRBV15 and TRBJ1-6; possible D gene TRBD1, 5 bases. The germline V gene encodes CDR1 LNHNV and CDR2 YYDKDF (reference sequence). The CDR3 sequence is 14 residues long. V lost 1 base to trimming and J lost 9 bases, with 10 bases between them. The CDR3 protein is CATSRVGQPSPLHF. Here the CDR3 DNA reads TGTGCCACCAGCAGAGTCGGACAACCTTCACCCCTCCACTTT.

The V call is TRBV12-3 or TRBV12-4, the J call TRBJ1-2, with D possibly being TRBD1 (6 bases). This CDR3 comprises 12 residues. V shed 5 bases and J shed 8 bases, with 12 bases lying between them. DNA for the CDR3: TGTGCCAGCAGTCCGGGGGCTCGGGGCTACACCTTC. Its protein is CASSPGARGYTF.

The table lists this clonotype with a few counts. The J gene is TRBJ2-7, the V gene TRBV5-1; tentatively, D is TRBD1 (6 bases). The V end was cut by 1 base, the J end by 5 bases, with 10 bases between. The CDR3 extends over 13 amino acids. Per the germline V gene, CDR1 is SGHRS and CDR2 is YFSETQ. CDR3 sequence: CASSLQGSNEQYF. CDR3 bases: TGCGCCAGCAGCTTGCAGGGGAGTAACGAGCAGTACTTC.

The rearrangement joins TRBV11-2 to TRBJ2-1; 7 bases align to TRBD2. CDR1 and CDR2 (germline): SGHAT, FQNNGV. The CDR3 covers 16 residues. Losses at the gene ends were 1 base for V and 0 bases for J; bases not matched to a gene: 3. For the CDR3, the DNA is TGTGCCAGCAGCTTAGTGGGGGGGGGCTCCTACAATGAGCAGTTCTTC. Amino acids: CASSLVGGGSYNEQFF. Together with reference TRBV11-2 and TRBJ2-1, the CDR3 gives the full variable domain: EAGVAQSPRYKIIEKRQSVAFWCNPISGHATLYWYQQILGQGPKLLIQFQNNGVVDDSQLPKDRFSAERLKGVDSTLKIQPAKLEDSAVYLCASSLVGGGSYNEQFFGPGTRLTVL.

The chain carries TRBV11-2 and TRBJ2-5, with 8 bases fitting TRBD2. This CDR3 comprises 13 residues. Germline V lookup: CDR1 SGHAT, CDR2 FQNNGV. Germline trimming cut 5 bases from V and 5 bases from J; bases unmatched to any gene: 4. CDR3 nucleotides: TGTGCCAGCAGCGGGACTAGTTGGGAGACCCAGTACTTC. Translated: CASSGTSWETQYF.

The V call is TRBV4-3, the J call TRBJ2-1; D not certain. Germline V gene lookup returns CDR1 LGHNA and CDR2 YSLEER. The CDR3 totals 12 residues. The V end was cut by 5 bases, the J end by 10 bases, with 12 bases between. CDR3 sequence reads: CASSYRFTEQFF. The CDR3 coding sequence is TGCGCCAGCAGCTATAGATTCACCGAGCAGTTCTTC.

V gene TRBV7-6 combines with J gene TRBJ1-1; D is undetermined. CDR1 SGHVS and CDR2 FNYEAQ come from the germline V gene. The CDR3 runs to 15 residues. Between the trimmed V and J ends, which lost 0 bases and 1 base, there was a span of 9 bases. The CDR3 here is CASSLAPKANTEAFF. In DNA, the CDR3 is TGTGCCAGCAGCTTAGCCCCCAAGGCGAACACTGAAGCTTTCTTT.

This clonotype was seen only a few times. The chain couples TRBV6-2 or TRBV6-3 to TRBJ1-5; unclear D gene. The CDR3 is 12 amino acids. CDR1 MNHEY and CDR2 SVGEGT come from the germline V gene. Trimming took off 0 bases at V and 13 bases at J, with 10 bases between the two ends. CDR3 coding DNA: TGTGCCAGCAGTTACTCGGCTCGGCGGCAGCATTTT. This sequence encodes CASSYSARRQHF.

This clonotype was counted ten times or more. The chain uses TRBV12-3 or TRBV12-4 and TRBJ1-5, with a weak D call TRBD1 (5 bases). The V gene lost 5 bases and the J gene lost 6 bases, with 11 bases spanning the gap. The CDR3 covers 13 residues. Here the CDR3 DNA reads TGTGCCAGCAGTCGCGGGGGATTTCAGCCCCAGCATTTT. It translates to CASSRGGFQPQHF.

This clonotype was seen a few times. J is TRBJ2-7 and V is TRBV10-2; no reliable D call. V was clipped by 1 base and J by 2 bases, with 12 bases between them. Germline-derived CDR1 and CDR2 are WSHSY and SAAADI. This CDR3 is 15 amino acids long. CDR3 protein: CASSELASTTYEQYF. The CDR3 coding sequence is TGCGCCAGCAGTGAGTTGGCCAGTACCACCTACGAGCAGTACTTC.

The chain carries TRBV11-2 and TRBJ2-3; D uncertain. The V end was cut by 3 bases, the J end by 6 bases, with 13 bases between. CDR3 length: 14 amino acids. CDR1 and CDR2 (germline): SGHAT, FQNNGV. The CDR3 here is CASSFIRKGDTQYF. DNA for the CDR3: TGTGCCAGCAGCTTTATACGGAAAGGGGATACGCAGTATTTT. The entire variable domain, with the rest obtained from reference TRBV11-2 and TRBJ2-3, is as follows: EAGVAQSPRYKIIEKRQSVAFWCNPISGHATLYWYQQILGQGPKLLIQFQNNGVVDDSQLPKDRFSAERLKGVDSTLKIQPAKLEDSAVYLCASSFIRKGDTQYFGPGTRLTVL.

This clonotype was seen a few times. The chain couples TRBV9 to TRBJ2-1, with a possible D match to TRBD2 (7 bases). The CDR3 is 14 residues long. Germline-derived CDR1 and CDR2 are SGDLS and YYNGEE. Trimming stripped 5 bases from V and 10 bases from J, with 19 bases between. This CDR3 reads CASRSGTWEGEQFF. The DNA for the CDR3 is TGTGCCAGCAGGAGCGGGACATGGGAAGGGGAGCAGTTCTTC.